The source of this TCR beta chain is a study of control samples from healthy donors and cancer patients. TCRdb's copy holds only in-frame clones and misses some; the assay was immunoSEQ multiplex PCR. The sample's table shows some 190,000 clones. The CDR3 covers 14 residues. V shed 9 bases and J shed 0 bases, with 12 bases lying between them. From germline, CDR1 is LNHDA and CDR2 SQIVND (reference sequence). The receptor was isolated from a woman aged 25 to 39 in good health. The rearrangement joins TRBV19 to TRBJ1-3; maybe TRBD1 (6 bases). Sequenced input: blood. The CDR3 nucleotides are TGTGCCAGCAGGGGCGGCCGCTCTGGAAACACCATATATTTT. Translating it yields CASRGGRSGNTIYF.